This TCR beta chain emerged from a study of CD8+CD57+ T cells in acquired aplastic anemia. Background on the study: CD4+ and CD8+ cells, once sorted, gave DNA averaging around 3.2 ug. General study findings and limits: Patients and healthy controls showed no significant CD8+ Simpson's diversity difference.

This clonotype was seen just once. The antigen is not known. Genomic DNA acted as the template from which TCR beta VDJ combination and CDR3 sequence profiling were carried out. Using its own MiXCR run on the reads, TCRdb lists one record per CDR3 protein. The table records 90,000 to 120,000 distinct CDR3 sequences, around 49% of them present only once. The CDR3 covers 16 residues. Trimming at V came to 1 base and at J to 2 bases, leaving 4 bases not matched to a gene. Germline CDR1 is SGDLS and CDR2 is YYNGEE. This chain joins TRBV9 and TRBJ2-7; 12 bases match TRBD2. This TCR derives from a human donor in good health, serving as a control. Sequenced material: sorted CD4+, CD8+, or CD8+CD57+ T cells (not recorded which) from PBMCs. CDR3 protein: CASSVKTSGGPYEQYF. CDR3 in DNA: TGTGCCAGCAGCGTAAAGACTAGCGGGGGTCCCTACGAGCAGTACTTC.